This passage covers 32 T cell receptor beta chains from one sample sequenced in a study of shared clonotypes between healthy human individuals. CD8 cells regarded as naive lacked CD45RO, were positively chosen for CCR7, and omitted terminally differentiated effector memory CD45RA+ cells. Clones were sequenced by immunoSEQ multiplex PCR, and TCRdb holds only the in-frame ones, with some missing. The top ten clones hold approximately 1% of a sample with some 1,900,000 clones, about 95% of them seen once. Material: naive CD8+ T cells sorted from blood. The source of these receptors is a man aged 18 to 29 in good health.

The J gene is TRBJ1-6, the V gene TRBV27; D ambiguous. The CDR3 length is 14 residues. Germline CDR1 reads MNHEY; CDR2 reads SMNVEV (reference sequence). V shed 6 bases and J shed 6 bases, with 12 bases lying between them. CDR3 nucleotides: TGTGCCAGCAGCTCCTTGGGTTCTAATTCACCCCTCCACTTT. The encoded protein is CASSSLGSNSPLHF.

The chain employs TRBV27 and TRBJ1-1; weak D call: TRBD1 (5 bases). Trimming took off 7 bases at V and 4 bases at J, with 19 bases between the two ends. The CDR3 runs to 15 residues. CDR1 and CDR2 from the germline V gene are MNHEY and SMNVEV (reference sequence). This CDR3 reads CASTGGGARGTEAFF. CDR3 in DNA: TGTGCCAGCACGGGAGGAGGGGCTCGGGGCACTGAAGCTTTCTTT.

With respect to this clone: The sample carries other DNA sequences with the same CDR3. Here the CDR3 DNA reads TGTGCCAGCAGTTTCACCGGGGCTAACTATGGCTACACCTTC. Translating gives CASSFTGANYGYTF. This chain connects TRBV27 to TRBJ1-2; D gene uncertain. Germline V lookup: CDR1 MNHEY, CDR2 SMNVEV (reference sequence). The CDR3 sequence is 14 residues long. The V end was cut by 3 bases, the J end by 0 bases, with 8 bases between.

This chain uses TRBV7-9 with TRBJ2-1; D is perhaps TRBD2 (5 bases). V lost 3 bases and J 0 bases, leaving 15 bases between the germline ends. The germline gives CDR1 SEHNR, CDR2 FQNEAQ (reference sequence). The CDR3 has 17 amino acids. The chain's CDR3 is CASSFPTSGSSYNEQFF. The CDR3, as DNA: TGTGCCAGCAGCTTTCCGACGAGCGGAAGCTCCTACAATGAGCAGTTCTTC.

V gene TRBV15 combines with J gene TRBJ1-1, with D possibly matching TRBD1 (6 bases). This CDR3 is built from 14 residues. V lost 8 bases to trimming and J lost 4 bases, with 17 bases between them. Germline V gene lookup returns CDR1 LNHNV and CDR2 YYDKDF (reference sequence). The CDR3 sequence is CATQEWGGVTEAFF. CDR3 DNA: TGTGCCACCCAGGAATGGGGGGGCGTCACTGAAGCTTTCTTT.

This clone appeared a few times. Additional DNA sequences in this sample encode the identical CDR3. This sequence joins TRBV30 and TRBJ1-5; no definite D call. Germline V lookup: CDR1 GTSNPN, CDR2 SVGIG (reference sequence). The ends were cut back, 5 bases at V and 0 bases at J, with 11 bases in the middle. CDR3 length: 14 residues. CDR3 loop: CAWGGENSNQPQHF. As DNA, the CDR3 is TGTGCCTGGGGTGGGGAGAATAGCAATCAGCCCCAGCATTTT.

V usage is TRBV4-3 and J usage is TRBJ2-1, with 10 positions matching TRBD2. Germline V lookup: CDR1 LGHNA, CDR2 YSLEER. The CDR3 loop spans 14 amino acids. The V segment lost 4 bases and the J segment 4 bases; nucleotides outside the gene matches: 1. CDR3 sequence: CASSPSGGYNEQFF. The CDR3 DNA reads TGCGCCAGCAGCCCTAGCGGGGGTTACAATGAGCAGTTCTTC.

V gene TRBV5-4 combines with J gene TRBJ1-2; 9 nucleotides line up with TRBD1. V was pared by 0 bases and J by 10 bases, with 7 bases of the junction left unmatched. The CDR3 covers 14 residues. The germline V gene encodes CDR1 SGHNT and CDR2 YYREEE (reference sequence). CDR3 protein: CASSLATGGADYTF. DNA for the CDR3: TGTGCCAGCAGCTTGGCAACAGGGGGCGCGGACTACACCTTC.

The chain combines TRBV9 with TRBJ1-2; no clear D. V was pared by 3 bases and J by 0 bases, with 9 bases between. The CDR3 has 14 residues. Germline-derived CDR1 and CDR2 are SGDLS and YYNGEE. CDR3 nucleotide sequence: TGTGCCAGCAGCGCGGCATCAACTAACTATGGCTACACCTTC. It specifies CASSAASTNYGYTF.

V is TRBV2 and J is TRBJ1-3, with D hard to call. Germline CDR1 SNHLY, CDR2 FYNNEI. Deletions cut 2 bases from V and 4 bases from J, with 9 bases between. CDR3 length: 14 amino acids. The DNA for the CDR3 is TGTGCCAGCAGTGAAAACAGTTACGGAAACACCATATATTTT. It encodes CASSENSYGNTIYF.

The CDR3 here is CSAKVPYNEQFF. Here the CDR3 DNA reads TGCAGCGCGAAAGTCCCCTACAATGAGCAGTTCTTC. The chain couples TRBV29-1 to TRBJ2-1; D remains ambiguous. Trimming cost V 7 bases and J 2 bases, with 9 bases left between them. Germline V CDR1 and CDR2: SQVTM, ANQGSEA. CDR3 length equals 12 residues.

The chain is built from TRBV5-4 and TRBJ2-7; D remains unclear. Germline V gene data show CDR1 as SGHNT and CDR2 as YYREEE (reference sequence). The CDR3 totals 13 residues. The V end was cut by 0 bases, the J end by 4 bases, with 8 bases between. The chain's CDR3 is CASSLDGGYEQYF. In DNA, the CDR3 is TGTGCCAGCAGCTTGGACGGCGGTTACGAGCAGTACTTC.

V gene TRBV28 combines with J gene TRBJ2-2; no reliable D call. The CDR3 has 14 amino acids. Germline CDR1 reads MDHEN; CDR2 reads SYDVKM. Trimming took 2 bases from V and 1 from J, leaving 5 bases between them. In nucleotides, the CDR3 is TGTGCCAGCAGTTTACTCGAGAACACCGGGGAGCTGTTTTTT. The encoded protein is CASSLLENTGELFF.

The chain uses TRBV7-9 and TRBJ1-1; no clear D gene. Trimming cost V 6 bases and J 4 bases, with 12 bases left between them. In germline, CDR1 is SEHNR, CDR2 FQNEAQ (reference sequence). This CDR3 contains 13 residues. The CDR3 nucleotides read TGTGCCAGCAGTTTGACTATGGGCACTGAAGCTTTCTTT. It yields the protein CASSLTMGTEAFF.

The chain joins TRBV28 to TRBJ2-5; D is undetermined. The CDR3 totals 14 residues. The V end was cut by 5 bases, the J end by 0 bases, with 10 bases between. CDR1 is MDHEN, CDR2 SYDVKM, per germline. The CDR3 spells CASSPVTNQETQYF. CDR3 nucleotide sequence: TGTGCCAGCAGTCCCGTGACAAACCAAGAGACCCAGTACTTC. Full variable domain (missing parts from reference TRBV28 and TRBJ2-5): DVKVTQSSRYLVKRTGEKVFLECVQDMDHENMFWYRQDPGLGLRLIYFSYDVKMKEKGDIPEGYSVSREKKERFSLILESASTNQTSMYLCASSPVTNQETQYFGPGTRLLVL.

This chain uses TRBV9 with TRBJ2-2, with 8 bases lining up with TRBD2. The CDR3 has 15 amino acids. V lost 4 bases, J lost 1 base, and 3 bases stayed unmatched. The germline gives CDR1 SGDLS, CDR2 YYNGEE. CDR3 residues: CASSLLAENTGELFF. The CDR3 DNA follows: TGTGCCAGCAGCTTACTAGCGGAGAACACCGGGGAGCTGTTTTTT.

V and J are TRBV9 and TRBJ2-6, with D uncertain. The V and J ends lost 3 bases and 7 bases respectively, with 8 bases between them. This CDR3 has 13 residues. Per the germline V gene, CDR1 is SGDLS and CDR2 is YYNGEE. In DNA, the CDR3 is TGTGCCAGCAGCGGGCCCCTTGCCAACGTCCTGACTTTC. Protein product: CASSGPLANVLTF.

CDR3 in DNA: TGTGCCAGCTCGGGGACTAGCGGGAGTAGCGAGCAGTACTTC. This encodes CASSGTSGSSEQYF. The genes are TRBV25-1 and TRBJ2-7; 14 nucleotides align to TRBD2. The V segment lost 8 bases and the J segment 6 bases; nucleotides outside the gene matches: 6. CDR3 length: 14 amino acids. CDR1 and CDR2 (germline): MGHDK, SYGVNS.

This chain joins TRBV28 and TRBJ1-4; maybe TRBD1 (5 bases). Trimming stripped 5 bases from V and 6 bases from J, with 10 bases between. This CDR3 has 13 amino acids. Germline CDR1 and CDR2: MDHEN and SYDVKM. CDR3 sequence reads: CASSPGLDEKLFF. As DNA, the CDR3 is TGTGCCAGCAGTCCAGGGTTGGATGAAAAACTGTTTTTT.

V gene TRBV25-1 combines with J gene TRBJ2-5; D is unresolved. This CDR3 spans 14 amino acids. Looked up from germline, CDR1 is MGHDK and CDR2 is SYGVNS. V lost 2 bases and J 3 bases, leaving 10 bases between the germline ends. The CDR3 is CASSEVGSEETQYF. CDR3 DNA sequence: TGTGCCAGCAGTGAAGTAGGTTCCGAAGAGACCCAGTACTTC.

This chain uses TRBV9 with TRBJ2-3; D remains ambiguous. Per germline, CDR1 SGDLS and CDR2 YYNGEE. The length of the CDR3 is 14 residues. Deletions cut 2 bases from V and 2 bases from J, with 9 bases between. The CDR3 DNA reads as TGTGCCAGCAGCGTTTGGATTGACACAGATACGCAGTATTTT. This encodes CASSVWIDTDTQYF.

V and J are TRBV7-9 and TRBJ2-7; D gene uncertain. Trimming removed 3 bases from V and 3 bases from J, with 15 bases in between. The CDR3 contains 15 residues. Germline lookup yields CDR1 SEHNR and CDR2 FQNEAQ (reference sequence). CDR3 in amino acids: CASSLAETGHYEQYF. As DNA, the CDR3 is TGTGCCAGCAGCTTGGCAGAGACGGGCCACTACGAGCAGTACTTC.

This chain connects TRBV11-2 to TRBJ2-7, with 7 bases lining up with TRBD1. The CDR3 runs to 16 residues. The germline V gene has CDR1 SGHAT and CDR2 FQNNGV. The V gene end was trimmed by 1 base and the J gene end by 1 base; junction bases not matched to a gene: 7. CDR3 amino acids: CASSLVIRGQSYEQYF. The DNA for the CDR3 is TGTGCCAGCAGCTTAGTGATTAGGGGACAGTCCTACGAGCAGTACTTC. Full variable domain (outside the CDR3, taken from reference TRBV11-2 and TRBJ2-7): EAGVAQSPRYKIIEKRQSVAFWCNPISGHATLYWYQQILGQGPKLLIQFQNNGVVDDSQLPKDRFSAERLKGVDSTLKIQPAKLEDSAVYLCASSLVIRGQSYEQYFGPGTRLTVT.

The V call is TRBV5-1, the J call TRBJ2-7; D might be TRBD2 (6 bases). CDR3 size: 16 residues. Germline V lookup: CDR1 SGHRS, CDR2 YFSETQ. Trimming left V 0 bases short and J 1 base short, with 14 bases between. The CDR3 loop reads CASSLGAPGGSYEQYF. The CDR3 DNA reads TGCGCCAGCAGCTTGGGAGCACCCGGGGGTTCCTACGAGCAGTACTTC.

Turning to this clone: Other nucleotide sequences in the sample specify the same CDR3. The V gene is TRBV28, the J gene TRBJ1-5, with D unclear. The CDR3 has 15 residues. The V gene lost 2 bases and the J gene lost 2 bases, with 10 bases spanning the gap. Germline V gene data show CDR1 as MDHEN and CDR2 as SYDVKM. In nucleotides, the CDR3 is TGTGCCAGCAGTTTAGGGTTAGCGGGCAATCAGCCCCAGCATTTT. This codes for CASSLGLAGNQPQHF.

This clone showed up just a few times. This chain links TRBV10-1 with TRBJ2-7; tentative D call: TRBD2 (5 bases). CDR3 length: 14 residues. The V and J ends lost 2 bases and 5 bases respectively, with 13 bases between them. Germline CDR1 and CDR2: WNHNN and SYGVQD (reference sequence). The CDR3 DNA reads TGCGCCAGCAGTGAGGGCCGGACTCAAGACGAGCAGTACTTC. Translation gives CASSEGRTQDEQYF.

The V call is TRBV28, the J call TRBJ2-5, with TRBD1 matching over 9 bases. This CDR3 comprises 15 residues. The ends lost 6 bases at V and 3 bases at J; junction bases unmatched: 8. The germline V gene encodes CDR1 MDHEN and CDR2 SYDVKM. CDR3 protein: CASSSGTGWEETQYF. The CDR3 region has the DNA TGTGCCAGCAGCTCCGGGACAGGGTGGGAAGAGACCCAGTACTTC. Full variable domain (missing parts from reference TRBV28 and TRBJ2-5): DVKVTQSSRYLVKRTGEKVFLECVQDMDHENMFWYRQDPGLGLRLIYFSYDVKMKEKGDIPEGYSVSREKKERFSLILESASTNQTSMYLCASSSGTGWEETQYFGPGTRLLVL.

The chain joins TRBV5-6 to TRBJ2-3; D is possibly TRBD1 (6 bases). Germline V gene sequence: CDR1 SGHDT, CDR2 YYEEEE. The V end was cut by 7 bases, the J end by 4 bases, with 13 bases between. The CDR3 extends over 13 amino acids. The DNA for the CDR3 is TGTGCCAGCCTCCCTACAGGGTCAGATACGCAGTATTTT. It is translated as CASLPTGSDTQYF.

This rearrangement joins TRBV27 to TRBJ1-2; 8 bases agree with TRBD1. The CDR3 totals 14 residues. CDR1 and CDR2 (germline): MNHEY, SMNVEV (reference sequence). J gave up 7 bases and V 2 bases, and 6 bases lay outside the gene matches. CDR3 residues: CASSLTGTGGGYTF. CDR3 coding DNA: TGTGCCAGCAGTTTAACCGGGACAGGAGGTGGCTACACCTTC.

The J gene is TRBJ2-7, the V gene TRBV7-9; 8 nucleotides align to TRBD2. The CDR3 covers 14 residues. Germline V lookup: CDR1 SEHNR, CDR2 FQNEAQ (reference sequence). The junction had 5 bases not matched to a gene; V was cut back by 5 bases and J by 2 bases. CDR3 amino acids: CASSAGTSPYEQYF. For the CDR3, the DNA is TGTGCCAGCAGCGCGGGGACTAGTCCCTACGAGCAGTACTTC.

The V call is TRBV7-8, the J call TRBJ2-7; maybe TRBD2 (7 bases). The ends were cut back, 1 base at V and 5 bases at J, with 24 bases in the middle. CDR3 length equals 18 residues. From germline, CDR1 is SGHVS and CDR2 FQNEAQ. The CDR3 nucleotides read TGTGCCAGCAGCTTAGTGGTGGGGGCTAGCGGAAATGGAGACGAGCAGTACTTC. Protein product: CASSLVVGASGNGDEQYF. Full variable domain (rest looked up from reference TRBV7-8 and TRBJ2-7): GAGVSQSPRYKVAKRGQDVALRCDPISGHVSLFWYQQALGQGPEFLTYFQNEAQLDKSGLPSDRFFAERPEGSVSTLKIQRTQQEDSAVYLCASSLVVGASGNGDEQYFGPGTRLTVT.

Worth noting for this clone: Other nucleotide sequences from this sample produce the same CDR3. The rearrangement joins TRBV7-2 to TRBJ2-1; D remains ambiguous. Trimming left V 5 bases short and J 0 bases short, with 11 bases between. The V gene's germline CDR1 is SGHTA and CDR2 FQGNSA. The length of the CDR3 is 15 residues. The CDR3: CASSPDLSSYNEQFF. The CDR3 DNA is TGTGCCAGCAGCCCTGACCTGAGCTCCTACAATGAGCAGTTCTTC. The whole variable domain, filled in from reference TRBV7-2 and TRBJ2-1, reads GAGVSQSPSNKVTEKGKDVELRCDPISGHTALYWYRQSLGQGLEFLIYFQGNSAPDKSGLPSDRFSAERTGGSVSTLTIQRTQQEDSAVYLCASSPDLSSYNEQFFGPGTRLTVL.